These 28 T cell receptor beta chains originate from one sample sequenced in a study of PD-1 blockade in classical Hodgkin lymphoma. Assay: immunoSEQ multiplex PCR; the TCRdb copy retains only in-frame clones and omits some. The sample shows roughly 25,000 clones, approximately 78% of them seen only once. Every one of the patients relapsed after autologous stem cell transplantation (brentuximab vedotin exposure was variable). The sequencing used peripheral blood mononuclear cells (PBMCs), collected before the second cycle of nivolumab. The receptor source for this set is a human donor with classical Hodgkin lymphoma.

The V and J genes are TRBV5-1 and TRBJ2-3; no clear D gene. In germline, CDR1 is SGHRS, CDR2 YFSETQ. The CDR3 totals 13 residues. Deletions cut 4 bases from V and 3 bases from J, with 9 bases between. CDR3 coding DNA: TGCGCCAGCAGCCCGTCCCTGACAGATACGCAGTATTTT. Translating it yields CASSPSLTDTQYF.

The gene calls are TRBV20-1 and TRBJ1-5; D is perhaps TRBD1 (5 bases). V dropped 5 bases and J dropped 15 bases, with 17 bases sitting between them. The CDR3 is 11 residues long. CDR1 and CDR2 (germline): DFQATT, SNEGSKA (reference sequence). The DNA for the CDR3 is TGCAGTGCTTCTACAGGCCCCGGAAGGCATTTT. It yields the protein CSASTGPGRHF.

The V call is TRBV4-1, the J call TRBJ2-5; no clear D. The length of the CDR3 is 14 residues. The ends were cut back, 4 bases at V and 1 base at J, with 10 bases in the middle. Germline V gene lookup returns CDR1 MGHRA and CDR2 YSYEKL. CDR3 protein: CASSPPGRQETQYF. The CDR3 DNA sequence: TGCGCCAGCAGCCCCCCCGGCCGCCAAGAGACCCAGTACTTC.

The chain couples TRBV6-5 to TRBJ1-2, with a possible D match to TRBD1 (5 bases). Trimming pared 1 base from V and 6 bases from J, leaving 12 bases between. The CDR3 is made up of 14 amino acids. Germline lookup yields CDR1 MNHEY and CDR2 SVGAGI. CDR3 nucleotide sequence: TGTGCCAGCAGTTACTTCAGTGGGGCTGATGGCTACACCTTC. The encoded protein is CASSYFSGADGYTF.

This clone was seen a few times. V is TRBV4-2 and J is TRBJ2-7, with TRBD1 identical over 7 bases. CDR3 length: 14 residues. Germline CDR1 and CDR2: LGHNA and YNFKEQ. V was pared by 5 bases and J by 5 bases, with 9 bases of the junction left unmatched. CDR3 coding DNA: TGTGCCAGCAGCTATCCGACAGGGTTTCACGAGCAGTACTTC. Its protein is CASSYPTGFHEQYF.

V is TRBV28 and J is TRBJ1-2, with D maybe TRBD1 (5 bases). The CDR3 has 14 residues. Trimming took off 6 bases at V and 6 bases at J, with 17 bases between the two ends. Germline assignment: CDR1 MDHEN and CDR2 SYDVKM. This chain's CDR3 is CASRPPGGEDGYTF. The CDR3 coding sequence is TGTGCCAGCAGGCCCCCTGGGGGGGAGGATGGCTACACCTTC.

This chain connects TRBV30 to TRBJ1-1; no firm D call. The CDR3 has 13 residues. With 7 bases removed from V and 3 bases from J, the gap between germline ends came to 15 bases. In germline, CDR1 is GTSNPN, CDR2 SVGIG (reference sequence). CDR3 nucleotides: TGTGCCTCCACTCCGTTGGTTGACACTGAAGCTTTCTTT. This sequence encodes CASTPLVDTEAFF.

The V gene is TRBV28, the J gene TRBJ2-7; TRBD2 matches at 7 bases. V lost 7 bases and J lost 3; bases outside the gene matches: 9. CDR3 size: 14 residues. In germline, CDR1 is MDHEN, CDR2 SYDVKM. For the CDR3, the DNA is TGTGCCAGCACAGTTCGGGGGGTCTACTACGAGCAGTACTTC. Its translation: CASTVRGVYYEQYF.

The rearrangement links TRBV10-3 to TRBJ1-1, with TRBD1 as a possible D gene (6 bases). The CDR3 spans 14 residues. Germline V gene sequence: CDR1 ENHRY, CDR2 SYGVKD. Trimming stripped 11 bases from V and 2 bases from J, with 18 bases between. For the CDR3, the DNA is TGTGCCGCCGCCCTTGGGGGGCCCAACACTGAAGCTTTCTTT. It encodes CAAALGGPNTEAFF.

The chain has TRBV7-9 and TRBJ2-1; weak D call: TRBD2 (6 bases). The CDR3 covers 14 residues. Germline CDR1 reads SEHNR; CDR2 reads FQNEAQ (reference sequence). Deletions cut 5 bases from V and 7 bases from J, with 15 bases between. The chain's CDR3 is CASSRSGGKNEQFF. The CDR3 nucleotides read TGTGCCAGCAGCCGGTCCGGGGGAAAGAATGAGCAGTTCTTC.

The chain's CDR3 is CASSRAGDNEQFF. The CDR3 DNA reads TGTGCCAGTAGCCGTGCCGGGGACAATGAGCAGTTCTTC. The chain has TRBV19 and TRBJ2-1; D is possibly TRBD2 (5 bases). The V end was cut by 6 bases, the J end by 5 bases, with 11 bases between. The CDR3 has 13 residues. The germline V gene has CDR1 LNHDA and CDR2 SQIVND (reference sequence).

V and J are TRBV5-6 and TRBJ1-1; D ambiguous. This CDR3 is built from 15 residues. Trimming stripped 0 bases from V and 1 base from J, with 10 bases between. CDR1 SGHDT and CDR2 YYEEEE come from the germline V gene. The CDR3 nucleotides are TGTGCCAGCAGCTTGGAGGGCAGACCGAACACTGAAGCTTTCTTT. Its protein is CASSLEGRPNTEAFF.

The V call is TRBV27, the J call TRBJ2-2; 13 nucleotides line up with TRBD2. The CDR3 contains 18 residues. With 2 bases clipped from V and 6 bases from J, the junction kept 9 bases outside the gene matches. Germline loops: CDR1 MNHEY, CDR2 SMNVEV (reference sequence). The chain's CDR3 is CASSLLGLAGRTAGELFF. The DNA for the CDR3 is TGTGCCAGCAGTTTACTGGGACTAGCGGGAAGAACGGCCGGGGAGCTGTTTTTT.

V is TRBV5-1 and J is TRBJ2-1, with 8 bases lining up with TRBD2. Germline V CDR1 and CDR2: SGHRS, YFSETQ. Losses at the gene ends were 3 bases for V and 2 bases for J; bases not matched to a gene: 13. The CDR3 loop spans 18 amino acids. CDR3 bases: TGCGCCAGCAGCTATGGCGGGGGACTAGTGGGAACCTACAATGAGCAGTTCTTC. Its translation is CASSYGGGLVGTYNEQFF.

The V gene is TRBV21-1, the J gene TRBJ2-1; no check of the table's D call, TRBD2, against the DNA was made. TRBV21-1 is listed as a pseudogene. CDR3 length equals 17 residues. CDR3 amino acids: CASSKRRRGWTYNEQFF. CDR3 sequence (DNA): TGTGCCAGCAGCAAACGGCGGCGGGGGTGGACCTACAATGAGCAGTTCTTC.

The chain recombines TRBV2 with TRBJ1-2; D is undetermined. V lost 10 bases, J lost 8 bases, and 20 bases lay in between. The germline V gene has CDR1 SNHLY and CDR2 FYNNEI. The CDR3 is made up of 13 amino acids. CDR3 protein: CATRRVSVDGYTF. The DNA for the CDR3 is TGTGCCACTCGGAGGGTGTCTGTAGACGGCTACACCTTC. The full variable domain, with the rest looked up from reference TRBV2 and TRBJ1-2, is EPEVTQTPSHQVTQMGQEVILRCVPISNHLYFYWYRQILGQKVEFLVSFYNNEISEKSEIFDDQFSVERPDGSNFTLKIRSTKLEDSAMYFCATRRVSVDGYTFGSGTRLTVV.

The chain couples TRBV19 to TRBJ1-4; 8 nucleotides agree with TRBD1. The CDR3 consists of 13 residues. Germline CDR1 and CDR2: LNHDA and SQIVND (reference sequence). V shed 3 bases and J 13 bases; nucleotides not matched to a gene: 7. CDR3: CASSISPGGSLFF. The DNA for the CDR3 is TGTGCCAGTAGTATTTCGCCAGGGGGCTCACTGTTTTTT. Full variable domain (remainder filled in from reference TRBV19 and TRBJ1-4): DGGITQSPKYLFRKEGQNVTLSCEQNLNHDAMYWYRQDPGQGLRLIYYSQIVNDFQKGDIAEGYSVSREKKESFPLTVTSAQKNPTAFYLCASSISPGGSLFFGSGTQLSVL.

V gene TRBV7-8 combines with J gene TRBJ1-5, with TRBD1 as a possible D gene (5 bases). The CDR3 is made up of 17 amino acids. Trimming pared 1 base from V and 6 bases from J, leaving 19 bases between. Germline loops: CDR1 SGHVS, CDR2 FQNEAQ. CDR3 coding DNA: TGTGCCAGCAGCTTAGTGCCAGCGAGGGCCGGGGGTCAGCCCCAGCATTTT. Encoded protein: CASSLVPARAGGQPQHF.

The rearrangement joins TRBV11-2 to TRBJ2-1; D gene unclear. Germline assignment: CDR1 SGHAT and CDR2 FQNNGV. Trimming removed 5 bases at V and 4 bases at J, with 12 bases between. The CDR3 runs 14 residues. CDR3 coding DNA: TGTGCCAGCAGCCAAAGCGTCGCATACAATGAGCAGTTCTTC. Translated: CASSQSVAYNEQFF. Complete variable domain (other parts from reference TRBV11-2 and TRBJ2-1): EAGVAQSPRYKIIEKRQSVAFWCNPISGHATLYWYQQILGQGPKLLIQFQNNGVVDDSQLPKDRFSAERLKGVDSTLKIQPAKLEDSAVYLCASSQSVAYNEQFFGPGTRLTVL.

J is TRBJ2-7 and V is TRBV7-6; 12 nucleotides agree with TRBD1. The V gene end was trimmed by 1 base and the J gene end by 4 bases; junction bases not matched to a gene: 8. The CDR3 covers 17 residues. CDR1 and CDR2 from the germline V gene are SGHVS and FNYEAQ. CDR3 sequence (DNA): TGTGCCAGCAGCTTAGGAATCCGGGACAGGGGGCGGTACGAGCAGTACTTC. Residues: CASSLGIRDRGRYEQYF.

The chain is built from TRBV7-2 and TRBJ1-2, with 10 bases identical to TRBD1. Unmatched junction bases numbered 9, after V lost 5 bases and J lost 6 bases. CDR1 is SGHTA, CDR2 FQGNSA, per germline. The CDR3 extends over 15 amino acids. The CDR3 sequence is CASSPPGQGTNGYTF. The CDR3 bases are TGTGCCAGCAGCCCCCCGGGACAGGGGACGAATGGCTACACCTTC.

The sample holds a few counts of this clone. The chain combines TRBV27 with TRBJ2-3, with no clear D. CDR1 and CDR2 (germline): MNHEY, SMNVEV (reference sequence). The V end was cut by 2 bases, the J end by 4 bases, with 1 base between. This CDR3 has 11 amino acids. The CDR3 DNA follows: TGTGCCAGCAGTTTAGCAGATACGCAGTATTTT. Protein product: CASSLADTQYF.

J is TRBJ2-7 and V is TRBV30; no reliable D call. Trimming took off 0 bases at V and 7 bases at J, with 7 bases between the two ends. CDR1 GTSNPN and CDR2 SVGIG come from the germline V gene (reference sequence). The CDR3 length is 11 residues. The CDR3 loop is CAWSVLSEQYF. CDR3 coding DNA: TGTGCCTGGAGTGTACTGAGTGAGCAGTACTTC.

The chain employs TRBV10-3 and TRBJ2-3; D gene unclear. CDR3 length: 16 amino acids. Germline V CDR1 and CDR2: ENHRY, SYGVKD. V was cut by 0 bases and J by 2 bases, with 12 bases left in between. The CDR3 region is CAISESVARVTDTQYF. The CDR3 DNA reads TGTGCCATCAGTGAGTCTGTTGCCAGAGTCACAGATACGCAGTATTTT.

This clone has a handful of counts. The rearrangement joins TRBV6-1 to TRBJ1-2; D unresolved. Germline V gene lookup returns CDR1 MNHNS and CDR2 SASEGT. The germline V and J ends were trimmed by 2 bases and 7 bases, with 11 bases remaining between them. This CDR3 has 13 amino acids. This CDR3 is CASSEQEMSGYTF. The DNA for the CDR3 is TGTGCCAGCAGTGAACAGGAGATGAGTGGCTACACCTTC.

This clone was observed once. The J gene is TRBJ2-3, the V gene TRBV7-2; maybe TRBD2 (5 bases). The CDR3 has 14 amino acids. Germline-derived CDR1 and CDR2 are SGHTA and FQGNSA. The ends were cut back, 4 bases at V and 1 base at J, with 9 bases in the middle. CDR3 region: CASSSRRGTDTQYF. CDR3 sequence (DNA): TGTGCCAGCAGCTCTCGGCGGGGCACAGATACGCAGTATTTT.

The chain carries TRBV12-5 and TRBJ2-4; possible D gene TRBD2, 5 bases. The CDR3 sequence is 16 residues long. V lost 6 bases to trimming and J lost 9 bases, with 24 bases between them. Germline CDR1 LGHNT, CDR2 FRNRAP. The CDR3 region is CASGGPGTSPAGIQYF. The CDR3 bases are TGTGCTAGTGGAGGGCCGGGAACCTCACCCGCGGGCATTCAGTACTTC.

This chain links TRBV9 with TRBJ2-1; perhaps TRBD2 as D (6 bases). The CDR3 contains 13 residues. V lost 3 bases, J lost 4 bases, and 8 bases lay in between. CDR1 is SGDLS, CDR2 YYNGEE, per germline. The CDR3 DNA is TGTGCCAGCAGCGCGGGACTTTACAATGAGCAGTTCTTC. This gives the protein CASSAGLYNEQFF.